These 6 T cell receptor beta chains were sequenced from one sample in a study of blood T cell repertoires in COVID-19. Produced via immunoSEQ multiplex PCR; TCRdb's table is partial and in-frame only. In the table there are 53,000 or so clones, 70% to 85% of which are singletons. Sample: peripheral blood. The receptors originated from a man aged 60-69 years with acute or convalescent COVID-19.

The chain carries TRBV9 and TRBJ1-1; TRBD1 matches at 7 bases. Germline values: CDR1 SGDLS, CDR2 YYNGEE. This CDR3 comprises 15 residues. Trimming took 4 bases from V and 4 from J; bases not matched to a gene: 10. The CDR3 protein is CASSPPTGRLTEAFF. The DNA for the CDR3 is TGTGCCAGCAGCCCCCCGACAGGGCGTCTCACTGAAGCTTTCTTT.

This sequence joins TRBV5-1 and TRBJ2-7; 11 bases fit TRBD1. Germline CDR1 and CDR2: SGHRS and YFSETQ. The ends lost 4 bases at V and 3 bases at J; junction bases unmatched: 3. The CDR3 is made up of 14 amino acids. The CDR3 DNA reads as TGCGCCAGCAGCGGGACAGGGGGTTTCTACGAGCAGTACTTC. As protein: CASSGTGGFYEQYF. Together with reference TRBV5-1 and TRBJ2-7, the CDR3 gives the full variable domain: KAGVTQTPRYLIKTRGQQVTLSCSPISGHRSVSWYQQTPGQGLQFLFEYFSETQRNKGNFPGRFSGRQFSNSRSEMNVSTLELGDSALYLCASSGTGGFYEQYFGPGTRLTVT.

The rearrangement uses TRBV5-1 and TRBJ1-2; tentatively, D is TRBD1 (6 bases). This CDR3 has 12 residues. The germline gives CDR1 SGHRS, CDR2 YFSETQ. Trimming took 1 base from V and 6 from J, leaving 7 bases between them. CDR3 sequence: CASSLTGNGYTF. DNA for the CDR3: TGCGCCAGCAGCTTGACAGGGAATGGCTACACCTTC.

The chain employs TRBV4-2 and TRBJ2-3, with 8 bases lining up with TRBD2. This CDR3 spans 16 amino acids. V lost 1 base and J lost 3; bases outside the gene matches: 6. Germline V gene sequence: CDR1 LGHNA, CDR2 YNFKEQ. The CDR3 DNA follows: TGTGCCAGCAGCCAAGGGGTTAGCGGGATTACAGATACGCAGTATTTT. Its translation: CASSQGVSGITDTQYF.

The chain links TRBV6-5 to TRBJ1-1, with 10 positions matching TRBD1. In germline, CDR1 is MNHEY, CDR2 SVGAGI. The CDR3 spans 11 residues. V lost 7 bases to trimming and J lost 11 bases; unmatched junction nucleotides: 4. The CDR3 region is CASIRQGAAFF. DNA of the CDR3: TGTGCCAGCATCCGACAGGGGGCGGCTTTCTTT.

This chain links TRBV27 with TRBJ2-7; 9 bases line up with TRBD1. Germline V gene data show CDR1 as MNHEY and CDR2 as SMNVEV (reference sequence). CDR3 length equals 16 residues. The V and J ends lost 6 bases and 3 bases, in that order; junction bases with no gene match: 12. The CDR3 nucleotides read TGTGCCAGCAGCGCCGTGGGGGGGACAGGGATCTACGAGCAGTACTTC. Translating gives CASSAVGGTGIYEQYF.